This entry describes one T cell receptor beta chain. This clone has only one observation. Its antigen is unknown. Base qualities are not at hand, and no much larger clone is one base apart. This record belongs to a study of PD-L1 blockade in urothelial cancer (dated by TCRdb to about 2017). Study-level background: Every patient began therapy around 2014 and was given atezolizumab 1,200 mg intravenously every 3 weeks. Patients had an ECOG performance status of 0 or 1 and had received between 0 and 3 prior chemotherapy regimens. Pretreatment tumor samples, along with matched peripheral blood collected serially before and after atezolizumab treatment, underwent TCR sequencing. Progression-free survival longer than 6 months counted as durable clinical benefit, and TCR features were additionally tested against both progression-free and overall survival. Pretreatment blood TCR-seq was available for 30 or so patients, at least one posttreatment blood collection was obtained for around 25 patients, and tumor TCR-seq was available for around 25 patients. The study, an exploratory multi-omic analysis, examined somatic, immune and clinical correlates of response to PD-L1 blockade with atezolizumab in urothelial cancer. About 90% of the roughly 29 patients were identified as males with urothelial cancer of bladder origin, and a prior smoking history was reported by 18 of 29 patients. Blood samples were analyzed 3 weeks after the start of treatment (second dose) and 6 weeks after the start of treatment. Durable clinical benefit was achieved by nine patients but not by the remaining 20. Blood samples yielded a median of roughly 150,000 T cells and more than 80,000 unique TCRs, with median clonality roughly 0.085. In the same patients, pretreatment tumors underwent whole exome sequencing and RNA sequencing in addition to TCR sequencing.

Synthetic TCR analog templates were spiked into each PCR so that absolute template abundance could be estimated from read counts. The immunoSEQ assay used bias-controlled V and J gene primers to amplify TCRbeta CDR3 regions from genomic DNA. Sequencing of rearranged TCRbeta segments was done at approximately 20X coverage. Under the source paper's analysis protocol: Clustering was used to correct sequencing errors, and CDR3s were annotated against IMGT so that V, D and J genes could be assigned. Downstream analyses used only productive TCRbeta rearrangements and left out out-of-frame or stop-codon sequences. To compute clonality, Shannon entropy was normalized by the log of the number of unique productive sequences and then subtracted from one. Fisher's exact test with Benjamini-Hochberg correction, at a threshold of adjusted p below 0.01, was used to find clones that differed between time points or between blood and tumor. TCRdb provides this immuneACCESS table in a form limited to in-frame rearrangements. Some clones are lacking; in checked studies, under half of them reflect an unresolved V gene, and why the rest are absent is not known. That table supplies the V and J calls and clone size; D and trimming were determined from the DNA. The table for this sample lists roughly 24,000 clones; 91% of them were counted only once. The ten top clones hold 11% of the sample.

The junction shows trimming of 7 bases on V and 8 bases on J, and the gene matches do not reach 12 bases of it. CDR1 MNHEY and CDR2 SMNVEV are derived from the germline V gene (reference sequence). There are 15 amino acids in the CDR3, from cysteine to phenylalanine inclusive. This entry keeps only the CDR3 DNA: 45 bases, framed from base 1. Overall study results and their limits: Because the sample size was small (n ≈ 30) and many exploratory analyses were performed, the results are intended to be hypothesis-generating. Patients with durable benefit showed greater expansion of tumor-associated TCR clones in peripheral blood 3 weeks after starting treatment (n ≈ 20, p = 0.022). Improved progression-free and overall survival was associated with having pretreatment peripheral blood TCR clonality below the median.

The time point label of this sample denotes: peripheral blood 6 weeks after treatment start. A total of 25 to 30 patients with locally advanced or metastatic urothelial carcinoma, treated at Memorial Sloan Kettering on a trial protocol, made up the cohort. Peripheral blood mononuclear cells were collected pretreatment and during treatment, at between 1 and 8 total time points per patient. The Qiagen DNeasy Blood extraction kit was used to purify genomic DNA from total PBMCs and tumor samples. PBMCs were collected pretreatment and during treatment and were isolated and stored as previously described.

This clonotype was obtained from a woman in her fifties or sixties with urothelial cancer. This chain joins TRBV27 to TRBJ2-1, and TRBD2 aligns with 9 junction nucleotides. Here the sequenced sample was PBMCs, taken around atezolizumab (anti-PD-L1) treatment. At the DNA level, the sequence is TGTGCCAGCAACCCACCGGGACTAGCTACCGATGAGCAGTTCTTC. Translated, it gives CASNPPGLATDEQFF.